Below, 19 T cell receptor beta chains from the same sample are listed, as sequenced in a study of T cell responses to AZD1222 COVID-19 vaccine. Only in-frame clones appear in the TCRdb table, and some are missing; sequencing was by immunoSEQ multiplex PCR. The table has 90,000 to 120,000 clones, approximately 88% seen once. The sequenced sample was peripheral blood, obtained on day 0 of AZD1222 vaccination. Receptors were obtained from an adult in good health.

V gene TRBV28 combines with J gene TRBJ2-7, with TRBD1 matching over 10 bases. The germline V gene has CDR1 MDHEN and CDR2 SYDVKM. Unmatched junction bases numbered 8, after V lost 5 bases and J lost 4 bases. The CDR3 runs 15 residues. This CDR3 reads CASSTEGQGKYEQYF. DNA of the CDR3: TGTGCCAGCAGTACTGAGGGACAGGGGAAATACGAGCAGTACTTC.

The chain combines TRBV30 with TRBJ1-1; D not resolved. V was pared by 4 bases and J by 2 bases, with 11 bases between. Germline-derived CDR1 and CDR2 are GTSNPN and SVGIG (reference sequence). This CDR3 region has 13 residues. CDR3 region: CAWKRRVNTEAFF. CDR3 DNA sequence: TGTGCCTGGAAAAGGAGGGTCAACACTGAAGCTTTCTTT.

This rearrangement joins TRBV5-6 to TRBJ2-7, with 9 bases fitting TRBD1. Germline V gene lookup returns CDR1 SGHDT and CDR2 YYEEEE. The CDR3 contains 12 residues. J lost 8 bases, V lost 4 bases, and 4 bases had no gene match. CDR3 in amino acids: CASSPTGGQQYF. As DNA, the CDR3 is TGTGCCAGCAGCCCCACAGGGGGCCAGCAGTACTTC.

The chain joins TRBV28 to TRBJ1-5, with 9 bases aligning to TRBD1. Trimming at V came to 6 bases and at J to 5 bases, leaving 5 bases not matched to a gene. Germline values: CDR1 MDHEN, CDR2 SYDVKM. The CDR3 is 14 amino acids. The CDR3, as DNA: TGTGCCAGCAGCAAGACAGGGGGATATCAGCCCCAGCATTTT. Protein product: CASSKTGGYQPQHF.

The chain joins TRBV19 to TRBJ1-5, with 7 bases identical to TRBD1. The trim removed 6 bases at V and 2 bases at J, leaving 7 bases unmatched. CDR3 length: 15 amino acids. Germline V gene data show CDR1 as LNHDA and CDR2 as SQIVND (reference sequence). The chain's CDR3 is CASSFDRVGNQPQHF. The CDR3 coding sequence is TGTGCCAGTAGCTTCGACAGGGTGGGCAATCAGCCCCAGCATTTT.

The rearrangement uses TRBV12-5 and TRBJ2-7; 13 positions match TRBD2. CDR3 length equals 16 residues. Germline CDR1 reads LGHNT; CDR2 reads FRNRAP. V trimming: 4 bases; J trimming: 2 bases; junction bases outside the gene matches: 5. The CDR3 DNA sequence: TGTGCTAGTGGTTCCCCGGGACTAGCGGGGACCTACGAGCAGTACTTC. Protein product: CASGSPGLAGTYEQYF.

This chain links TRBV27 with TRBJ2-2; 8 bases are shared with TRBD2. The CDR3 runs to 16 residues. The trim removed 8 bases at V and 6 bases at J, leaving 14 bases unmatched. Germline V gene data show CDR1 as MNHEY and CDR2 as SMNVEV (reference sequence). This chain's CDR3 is CASLEGGASGSGELFF. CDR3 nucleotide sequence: TGTGCCAGCCTTGAGGGGGGGGCTAGCGGGTCCGGGGAGCTGTTTTTT.

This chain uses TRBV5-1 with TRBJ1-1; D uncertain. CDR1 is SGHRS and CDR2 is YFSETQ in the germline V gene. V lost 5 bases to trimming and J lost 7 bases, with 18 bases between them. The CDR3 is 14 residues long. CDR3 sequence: CASRRSEEFNEAFF. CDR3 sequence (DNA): TGCGCCAGCAGACGTAGCGAGGAGTTTAATGAAGCTTTCTTT.

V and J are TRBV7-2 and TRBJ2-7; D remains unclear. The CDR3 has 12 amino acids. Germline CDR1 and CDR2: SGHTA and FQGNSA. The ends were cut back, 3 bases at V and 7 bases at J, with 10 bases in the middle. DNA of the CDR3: TGTGCCAGCAGCTTCGGACCTATAGAGCAGTACTTC. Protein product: CASSFGPIEQYF.

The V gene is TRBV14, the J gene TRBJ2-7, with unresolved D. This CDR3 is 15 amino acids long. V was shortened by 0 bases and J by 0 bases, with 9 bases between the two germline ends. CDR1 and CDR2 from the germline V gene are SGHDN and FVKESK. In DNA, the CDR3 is TGTGCCAGCAGCCAAGACCAGGCTTCCTCCTACGAGCAGTACTTC. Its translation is CASSQDQASSYEQYF.

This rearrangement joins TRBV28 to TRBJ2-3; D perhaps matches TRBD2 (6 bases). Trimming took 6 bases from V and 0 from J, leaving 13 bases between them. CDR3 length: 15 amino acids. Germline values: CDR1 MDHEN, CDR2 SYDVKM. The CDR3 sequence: CASSGGKTSTDTQYF. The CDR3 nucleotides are TGTGCCAGCAGCGGGGGAAAGACTAGCACAGATACGCAGTATTTT.

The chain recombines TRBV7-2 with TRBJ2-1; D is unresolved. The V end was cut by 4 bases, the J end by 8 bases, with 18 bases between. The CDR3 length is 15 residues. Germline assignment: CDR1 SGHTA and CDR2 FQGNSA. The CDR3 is CASSSYPVQRDEQFF. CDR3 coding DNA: TGTGCCAGCAGCTCGTACCCCGTACAACGGGATGAGCAGTTCTTC.

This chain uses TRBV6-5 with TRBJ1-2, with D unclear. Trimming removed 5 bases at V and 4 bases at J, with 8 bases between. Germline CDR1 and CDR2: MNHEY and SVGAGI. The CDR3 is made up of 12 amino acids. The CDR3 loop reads CASSPSFYGYTF. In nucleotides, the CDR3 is TGTGCCAGCAGTCCCTCCTTCTATGGCTACACCTTC.

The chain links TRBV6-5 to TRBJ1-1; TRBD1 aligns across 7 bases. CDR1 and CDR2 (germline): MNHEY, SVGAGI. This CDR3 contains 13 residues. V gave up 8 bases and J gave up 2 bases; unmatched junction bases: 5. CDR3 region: CASSRTGNTEAFF. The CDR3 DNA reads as TGTGCCAGCTCGCGGACAGGCAACACTGAAGCTTTCTTT.

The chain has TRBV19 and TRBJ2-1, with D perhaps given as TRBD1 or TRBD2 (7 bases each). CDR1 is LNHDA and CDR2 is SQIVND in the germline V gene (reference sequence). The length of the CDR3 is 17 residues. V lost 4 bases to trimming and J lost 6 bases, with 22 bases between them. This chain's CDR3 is CASSSGTVTGGLNEQFF. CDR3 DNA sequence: TGTGCCAGTAGTAGCGGGACAGTTACGGGGGGCCTCAATGAGCAGTTCTTC.

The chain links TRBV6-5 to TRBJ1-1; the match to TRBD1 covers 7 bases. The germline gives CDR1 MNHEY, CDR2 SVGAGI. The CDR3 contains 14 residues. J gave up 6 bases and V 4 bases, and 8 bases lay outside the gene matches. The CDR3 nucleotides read TGTGCCAGCAGTTTCCGGACAGGCTTGTCTGAAGCTTTCTTT. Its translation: CASSFRTGLSEAFF.

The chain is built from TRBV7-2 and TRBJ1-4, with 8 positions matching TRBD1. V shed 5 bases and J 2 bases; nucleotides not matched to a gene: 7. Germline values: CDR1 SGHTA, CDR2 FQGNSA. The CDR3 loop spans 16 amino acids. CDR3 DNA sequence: TGTGCCAGCAGCCAGGACAGGGTCTACACTAATGAAAAACTGTTTTTT. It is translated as CASSQDRVYTNEKLFF.

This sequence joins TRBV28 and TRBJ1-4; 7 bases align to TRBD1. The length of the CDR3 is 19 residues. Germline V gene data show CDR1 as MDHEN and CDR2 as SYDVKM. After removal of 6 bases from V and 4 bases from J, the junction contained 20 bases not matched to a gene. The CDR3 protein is CASSPAGYMGQTSNEKLFF. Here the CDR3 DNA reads TGTGCCAGCAGCCCGGCGGGCTATATGGGACAGACGAGTAATGAAAAACTGTTTTTT.

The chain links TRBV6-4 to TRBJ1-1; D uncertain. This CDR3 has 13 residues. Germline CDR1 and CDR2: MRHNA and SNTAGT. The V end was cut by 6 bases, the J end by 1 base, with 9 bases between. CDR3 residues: CASSPTSNTEAFF. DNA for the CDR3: TGTGCCAGCAGCCCGACTTCGAACACTGAAGCTTTCTTT.